This record concerns one T cell receptor beta chain sequence. This clonotype is labeled large (0.1 to 1%). Its binding antigen is unknown. Base quality data are lacking; no much larger clone is found one base away. Inclusive of the bounding cysteine and phenylalanine, the CDR3 is 15 residues long. The only DNA kept is the CDR3, 45 bases in frame from the first base. Taken from the germline V gene, the CDR1 and CDR2 loops are SGHTA and FQGTGA. Unmatched junction bases come to 2, with V trimmed by 5 bases and J by 0 bases. The instrument given in TCRdb is NextSeq 500. The QIAseq Immune Repertoire RNA Library Kit, Human TCR Panel was used to prepare TCR libraries from approximately 16 ng of total RNA. TCR libraries were sequenced on an Illumina NextSeq with a Mid Output V2 kit, using asymmetric 261x41 paired-end reads. Each TCR library was diluted to around 4 nM, after which the TCR libraries were pooled, denatured and loaded at around 1 pM. The source study handled its data this way. The QIAGEN GeneGlobe Data Analysis Center was used to process TCR FASTQ files, and downstream analysis was done in R 3.5.2. Clonality was calculated as one minus the Shannon entropy normalized by the log of the number of unique productive sequences. Within each subset, Fisher exact tests at 5% FDR identified TRA or TRB clonotypes differing in abundance between baseline and M1. Clonotypes with differential abundance were put into four groups: emerging, expanding, contracting or non-expanding/contracting. Morisita's overlap index was used to measure repertoire overlap between patients. Using fastp trimming at Q25 and MiXCR clonotype assembly, TCRdb reanalyzed the public sequencing data and kept in-frame beta chains. CDR3 protein sequences are deduplicated, and each keeps its most common genes and DNA. These V and J calls are TCRdb output, not the study's own analysis. For this sample the table gives approximately 340 distinct CDR3 sequences, of which 8% to 9.5% were detected only once. The ten most abundant clones make up 17% of the sample.

These data come from a study of circulating CD8 cells and anti-PD-1 response in melanoma (dated by TCRdb to 2019 to 2021). Regarding the research as a whole: Nivolumab was administered to patients intravenously at 3 mg/kg every 2 weeks. PD-1 on on-treatment samples was detected using a biotinylated anti-human IgG4 antibody. Patients with complete or partial responses were counted as responders, while patients with stable or progressive disease (RECIST v1.1) were counted as non-responders. The melanoma cohort included around 13 patients, of whom seven received anti-PD-1 as first-line therapy and six had previously received targeted therapy or immunotherapy. The TCR repertoire analysis covered roughly eleven melanoma patients: 7 non-responders and 4 responders. Broad study findings and their caveats: Because tumor material could not be accessed, tumor reactivity was instead assessed with peptide assays on expanded sorted subsets. The authors pointed out that the cohort included both treatment-naive and previously treated patients, and that this mix could influence the results. Repertoires were mostly private between subsets, with fewer than 7.5% of TRB clonotypes shared at M1, and the greatest sharing occurred between DPOS and TIGIT. The published TCR repertoire comparisons used only baseline and M1 samples from a small cohort with few responders. The DNEG repertoire had the highest diversity, the PD-1 and DPOS repertoires had similar and higher clonality, and the TIGIT repertoires had the lowest diversity. Experiments were generally performed without replicates because of limited material.

A BD FACSAria II cell sorter was used to sort four subsets, defined by PD-1 and/or TIGIT, from live CD3+CD8+TCRalphabeta+ cells. To characterize relevance to anti-PD-1 therapy response, circulating CD8 T cells were sorted into four subsets based on PD-1 and TIGIT expression. Both TCR alpha and TCR beta chains were sequenced from each sorted CD8 T-cell subset. Peripheral blood was collected at three points: before the first anti-PD-1 injection, after two injections and after four injections. Ficoll gradient centrifugation was used to isolate PBMCs right away. Until use, PBMCs were stored frozen in liquid nitrogen in RPMI containing 20% FCS and about 10% DMSO. After thawing, PBMCs were stained with a viability dye and with antibodies against CD3, CD8alpha, TCRalphabeta, PD-1 and TIGIT. Total RNA was extracted with the RNeasy Kit, and every sample reached a RIN above 7.

The source of this sequence is a human donor with melanoma. The input for sequencing was CD8+ T cells from PBMCs, taken at baseline or after one month of anti-PD-1 therapy (not recorded which). This sequence uses TRBV7-3 and TRBJ2-1; the central 9 bases match TRBD2. The nucleotides are TGTGCCAGCAGCATTAGCGGGGGCTCCTACAATGAGCAGTTCTTC. This encodes CASSISGGSYNEQFF.